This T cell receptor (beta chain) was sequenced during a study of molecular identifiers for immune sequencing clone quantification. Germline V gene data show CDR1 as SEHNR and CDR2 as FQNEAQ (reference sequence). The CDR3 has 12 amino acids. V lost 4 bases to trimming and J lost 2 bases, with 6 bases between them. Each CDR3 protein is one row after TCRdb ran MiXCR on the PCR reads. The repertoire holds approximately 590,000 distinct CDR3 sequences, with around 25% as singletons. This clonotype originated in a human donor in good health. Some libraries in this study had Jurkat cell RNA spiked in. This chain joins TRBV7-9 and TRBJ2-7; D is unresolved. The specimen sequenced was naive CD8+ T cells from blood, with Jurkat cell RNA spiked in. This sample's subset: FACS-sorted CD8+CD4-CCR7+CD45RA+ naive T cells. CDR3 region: CASSSVAYEQYF. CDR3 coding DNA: TGTGCCAGCAGCTCAGTCGCCTACGAGCAGTACTTC. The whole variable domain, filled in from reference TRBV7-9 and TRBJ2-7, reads DTGVSQNPRHKITKRGQNVTFRCDPISEHNRLYWYRQTLGQGPEFLTYFQNEAQLEKSRLLSDRFSAERPKGSFSTLEIQRTEQGDSAMYLCASSSVAYEQYFGPGTRLTVT.